This TCR beta chain comes out of a study of cytomegalovirus exposure and HLA in healthy donors. Whole-study results and caveats: Subsequent analysis of the 110 or so validation repertoires found a tendency for first-cohort TCR clusters to co-occur.

Points on this clone: The antigen is unknown.

Here immunoSEQ multiplex PCR was the method, and the copy in TCRdb shows in-frame clones only, minus some. The sample includes roughly 65,000 clones, approximately 93% of them seen just once. CDR3 length: 16 residues. V trimming: 3 bases; J trimming: 4 bases; junction bases outside the gene matches: 7. Germline CDR1 SEHNR, CDR2 FQNEAQ (reference sequence). This chain joins TRBV7-9 and TRBJ2-3; TRBD2 matches at 10 bases. The receptor was isolated from a man aged 18 to 29 in good health and CMV-seropositive. The specimen sequenced was PBMCs. Here the CDR3 reads CASSLSSGGFADTQYF. The CDR3 bases are TGTGCCAGCAGCTTGAGTAGCGGGGGGTTTGCAGATACGCAGTATTTT.